This T cell receptor (beta chain) is drawn from a study of OX40 agonist ivuxolimab in advanced cancers. Study information: Participants, around 80% male, averaged roughly 60 years of age, ranging from about 23 to 90. Study-wide points: Compared with CD4+, CD8+ T cells on average had more expanded clones.

Here immunoSEQ multiplex PCR was the method, and the copy in TCRdb shows in-frame clones only, minus some. Of tens of thousands of clones in the sample, 75% to 90% are singletons; the top ten hold approximately 0.36%. To note about this clone: Its antigen is unidentified.

Germline CDR1 is SGHRS and CDR2 is YFSETQ. Trimming pared 2 bases from V and 7 bases from J, leaving 7 bases between. The CDR3 spans 13 residues. J is TRBJ1-6 and V is TRBV5-1; no definite D call. Material: CD4+ or CD8+ T cells sorted from blood, obtained in a trial of the OX40 agonist ivuxolimab. This clonotype was sampled from an adult with an advanced solid tumor such as melanoma, head and neck, liver or kidney cancer. The DNA for the CDR3 is TGCGCCAGCAGCTTAAACGGCAATTCACCCCTCCACTTT. This translates into CASSLNGNSPLHF.